Presented here are 18 T cell receptor beta chains from one specimen sequenced in a study of cytomegalovirus exposure and HLA in healthy donors. The PCR had 60 Vbeta and 13 Jbeta primers. Repertoires were generated with immunoSEQ multiplex PCR, while TCRdb's copy carries only in-frame clones and drops some. The sample includes around 120,000 clones, approximately 80% of them seen just once. Sequenced material: PBMCs. The origin of the receptors is a woman in her thirties or forties in good health and CMV-seronegative.

This chain connects TRBV5-4 to TRBJ2-2; D perhaps matches TRBD2 (6 bases). V was shortened by 0 bases and J by 3 bases, with 12 bases between the two germline ends. Per the germline V gene, CDR1 is SGHNT and CDR2 is YYREEE (reference sequence). The CDR3 loop spans 16 amino acids. The CDR3 protein is CASSLEGLPDTGELFF. The CDR3 bases are TGTGCCAGCAGCTTGGAGGGACTCCCGGACACCGGGGAGCTGTTTTTT.

The J gene is TRBJ1-6, the V gene TRBV19, with unresolved D. Per germline, CDR1 LNHDA and CDR2 SQIVND (reference sequence). Trimming pared 3 bases from V and 13 bases from J, leaving 16 bases between. The CDR3 covers 14 residues. The CDR3 protein is CASSMGESFVPLHF. CDR3 in DNA: TGTGCCAGTAGTATGGGAGAGTCCTTTGTGCCCCTCCACTTT.

The chain employs TRBV4-1 and TRBJ2-5; 8 positions match TRBD2. Trimming took 2 bases from V and 2 from J; bases not matched to a gene: 10. Germline values: CDR1 MGHRA, CDR2 YSYEKL. The CDR3 is 17 residues long. CDR3 bases: TGCGCCAGCAGCCAACCAGATCGACTAGCGAGTCAAGAGACCCAGTACTTC. Residues: CASSQPDRLASQETQYF.

The chain combines TRBV5-1 with TRBJ2-1, with TRBD1 identical over 7 bases. CDR3 length: 15 residues. Germline lookup yields CDR1 SGHRS and CDR2 YFSETQ. The junction had 12 bases not matched to a gene; V was cut back by 4 bases and J by 8 bases. The DNA of the CDR3 is TGCGCCAGCAGCCCACGACAGGGATCAGGCGATGAGCAGTTCTTC. This sequence encodes CASSPRQGSGDEQFF.

The V and J genes are TRBV5-1 and TRBJ2-3, with 7 bases lining up with TRBD2. CDR1 and CDR2 from the germline V gene are SGHRS and YFSETQ. Germline trimming cut 3 bases from V and 4 bases from J; bases unmatched to any gene: 5. This CDR3 comprises 14 residues. The CDR3 region is CASSWREFADTQYF. The CDR3 DNA follows: TGCGCCAGCAGCTGGCGGGAGTTCGCAGATACGCAGTATTTT.

The chain couples TRBV19 to TRBJ1-2; no clear D. Per the germline V gene, CDR1 is LNHDA and CDR2 is SQIVND (reference sequence). V was clipped by 1 base and J by 8 bases, with 14 bases between them. There are 14 residues in the CDR3. CDR3 in amino acids: CASSIGPGLWGYTF. For the CDR3, the DNA is TGTGCCAGTAGTATAGGGCCGGGTTTGTGGGGCTACACCTTC.

The chain joins TRBV28 to TRBJ1-3, with 7 nucleotides matching TRBD1. The CDR3 loop spans 16 amino acids. Looked up from germline, CDR1 is MDHEN and CDR2 is SYDVKM. V gave up 8 bases and J gave up 0 bases; unmatched junction bases: 10. CDR3 in amino acids: CASRQQGPHSGNTIYF. DNA of the CDR3: TGTGCCAGCCGTCAACAGGGGCCCCACTCTGGAAACACCATATATTTT.

This rearrangement joins TRBV7-9 to TRBJ2-7; 10 nucleotides agree with TRBD2. Germline loops: CDR1 SEHNR, CDR2 FQNEAQ (reference sequence). After removal of 5 bases from V and 0 bases from J, the junction contained 7 bases not matched to a gene. The CDR3 consists of 16 residues. CDR3 DNA sequence: TGTGCCAGCAGCCCAGCTAGCGGGGGTTCCTCCTACGAGCAGTACTTC. It yields the protein CASSPASGGSSYEQYF.

This clone was picked up one time. The chain uses TRBV29-1 and TRBJ1-1, with D hard to call. This CDR3 is 12 amino acids long. Trimming pared 4 bases from V and 2 bases from J, leaving 8 bases between. In germline, CDR1 is SQVTM, CDR2 ANQGSEA. The CDR3 reads CSVVVTNTEAFF. The CDR3, as DNA: TGCAGCGTTGTGGTGACAAACACTGAAGCTTTCTTT.

The chain has TRBV28 and TRBJ2-7, with a tentative D call TRBD1 (6 bases). Germline V CDR1 and CDR2: MDHEN, SYDVKM. The CDR3 is 16 residues long. Trimming shortened V by 3 bases and J by 3 bases, and 18 bases separated the two germline ends. CDR3 residues: CASSFGERGRGYEQYF. The CDR3 DNA reads TGTGCCAGCAGTTTTGGGGAAAGGGGCAGGGGCTACGAGCAGTACTTC.

The CDR3 nucleotides are TGTGCCAGCAGCGCGGGACTAGCCTCCGAGCAGTACTTC. The encoded protein is CASSAGLASEQYF. V usage is TRBV9 and J usage is TRBJ2-7, with 9 bases fitting TRBD2. Germline V gene lookup returns CDR1 SGDLS and CDR2 YYNGEE. Trimming removed 3 bases from V and 6 bases from J; junction bases left unmatched: 4. The CDR3 spans 13 residues.

This clone was counted once. The V and J genes are TRBV19 and TRBJ2-3, with no clear D. There are 14 residues in the CDR3. CDR1 and CDR2 (germline): LNHDA, SQIVND (reference sequence). The V end lost 7 bases, the J end lost 1 base, and 12 bases lay between the germline ends. DNA for the CDR3: TGTGCCAGTACAGGTATATTGGGCACAGATACGCAGTATTTT. This translates into CASTGILGTDTQYF.

This chain joins TRBV7-9 and TRBJ1-2; possibly TRBD1 for D (6 bases). This CDR3 region has 14 residues. Germline CDR1 SEHNR, CDR2 FQNEAQ (reference sequence). Trimming removed 5 bases from V and 7 bases from J, with 17 bases in between. The CDR3 DNA follows: TGTGCCAGCAGCCCGCACGTCGTAGGGGGTGGCTACACCTTC. Its translation is CASSPHVVGGGYTF.

The J gene is TRBJ1-4, the V gene TRBV18, with TRBD1 matching over 7 bases. Germline V gene lookup returns CDR1 KGHSH and CDR2 LQKENI. Unmatched junction bases numbered 5, after V lost 2 bases and J lost 5 bases. CDR3 length: 15 residues. The DNA of the CDR3 is TGTGCCAGCTCACCAGTCGAGACAGGGAATGAAAAACTGTTTTTT. Residues: CASSPVETGNEKLFF.

V usage is TRBV5-1 and J usage is TRBJ2-4; 12 nucleotides agree with TRBD2. The CDR3 covers 18 residues. Germline assignment: CDR1 SGHRS and CDR2 YFSETQ. J lost 2 bases, V lost 0 bases, and 6 bases had no gene match. The CDR3 sequence: CASSLGLAGGLTKNIQYF. The CDR3 region has the DNA TGCGCCAGCAGCTTGGGGCTAGCGGGGGGGCTGACCAAAAACATTCAGTACTTC.

The chain joins TRBV18 to TRBJ1-3; the D gene is possibly TRBD1 (5 bases). V shed 3 bases and J shed 0 bases, with 12 bases lying between them. The CDR3 length is 16 residues. Germline CDR1 reads KGHSH; CDR2 reads LQKENI. The CDR3 is CASSPLQDFSGNTIYF. For the CDR3, the DNA is TGTGCCAGCTCACCCTTACAGGATTTCTCTGGAAACACCATATATTTT.

This clone was counted once. The rearrangement links TRBV6-8 to TRBJ1-2; tentatively, D is TRBD1 (6 bases). Trimming took 3 bases from V and 8 from J, leaving 13 bases between them. The CDR3 sequence is 13 residues long. CDR1 is MNHGY, CDR2 SAAAGT, per germline. DNA for the CDR3: TGTGCCAGCAGTTATTACAGGGTAAGCGGCTACACCTTC. Translated, it gives CASSYYRVSGYTF.

This clone was seen a handful of times. The rearrangement joins TRBV30 to TRBJ1-5, with 7 bases aligning to TRBD1. J lost 4 bases, V lost 4 bases, and 7 bases had no gene match. The germline gives CDR1 GTSNPN, CDR2 SVGIG (reference sequence). The CDR3 consists of 14 residues. CDR3 nucleotide sequence: TGTGCCTGGACTGAGGGGGCGGGGAATCAGCCCCAGCATTTT. Its protein is CAWTEGAGNQPQHF. Variable domain in full (rest from reference TRBV30 and TRBJ1-5): SQTIHQWPATLVQPVGSPLSLECTVEGTSNPNLYWYRQAAGRGLQLLFYSVGIGQISSEVPQNLSASRPQDRQFILSSKKLLLSDSGFYLCAWTEGAGNQPQHFGDGTRLSIL.